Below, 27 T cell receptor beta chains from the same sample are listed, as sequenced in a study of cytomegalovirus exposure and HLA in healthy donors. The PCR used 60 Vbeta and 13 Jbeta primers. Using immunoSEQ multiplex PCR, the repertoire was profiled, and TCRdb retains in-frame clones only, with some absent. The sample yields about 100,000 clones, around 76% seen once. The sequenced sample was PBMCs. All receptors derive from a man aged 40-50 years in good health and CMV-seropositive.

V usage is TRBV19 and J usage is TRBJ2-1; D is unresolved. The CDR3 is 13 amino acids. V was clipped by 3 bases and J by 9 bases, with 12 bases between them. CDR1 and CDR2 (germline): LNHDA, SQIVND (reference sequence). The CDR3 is CASSIRSAVEQFF. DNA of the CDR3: TGTGCCAGTAGTATCCGGTCGGCGGTTGAGCAGTTCTTC.

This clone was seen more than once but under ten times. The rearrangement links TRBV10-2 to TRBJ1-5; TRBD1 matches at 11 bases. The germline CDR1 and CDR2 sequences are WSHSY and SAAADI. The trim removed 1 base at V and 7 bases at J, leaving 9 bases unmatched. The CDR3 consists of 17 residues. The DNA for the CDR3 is TGCGCCAGCAGTGAGTTCGGGGACAGGGGGTTACGGCAGCCCCAGCATTTT. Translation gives CASSEFGDRGLRQPQHF.

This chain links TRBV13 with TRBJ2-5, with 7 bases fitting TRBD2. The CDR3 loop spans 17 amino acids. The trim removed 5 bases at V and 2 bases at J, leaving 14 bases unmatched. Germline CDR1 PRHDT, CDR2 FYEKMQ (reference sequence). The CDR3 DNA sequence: TGTGCCAGCAGCCCTACCCCCGTACTAGCGTCTCAAGAGACCCAGTACTTC. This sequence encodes CASSPTPVLASQETQYF.

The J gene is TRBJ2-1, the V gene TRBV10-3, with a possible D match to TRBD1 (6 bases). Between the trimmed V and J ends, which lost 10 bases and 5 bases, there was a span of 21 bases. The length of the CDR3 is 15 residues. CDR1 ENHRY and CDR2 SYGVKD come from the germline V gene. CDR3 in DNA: TGTGCCACCGGAGAAGGGCAAGGGGGAGACAATGAGCAGTTCTTC. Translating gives CATGEGQGGDNEQFF.

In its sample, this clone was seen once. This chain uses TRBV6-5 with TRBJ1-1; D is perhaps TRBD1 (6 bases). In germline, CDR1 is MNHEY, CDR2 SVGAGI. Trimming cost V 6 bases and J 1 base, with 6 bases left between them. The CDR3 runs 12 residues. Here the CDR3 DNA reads TGTGCCAGCAGCAGGGGGAACACTGAAGCTTTCTTT. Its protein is CASSRGNTEAFF.

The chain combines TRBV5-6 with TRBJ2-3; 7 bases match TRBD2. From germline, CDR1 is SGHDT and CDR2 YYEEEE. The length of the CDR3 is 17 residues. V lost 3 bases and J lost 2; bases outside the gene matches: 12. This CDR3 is CASSSTERESLTDTQYF. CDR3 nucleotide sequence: TGTGCCAGCAGCTCCACGGAGCGGGAAAGCCTCACAGATACGCAGTATTTT.

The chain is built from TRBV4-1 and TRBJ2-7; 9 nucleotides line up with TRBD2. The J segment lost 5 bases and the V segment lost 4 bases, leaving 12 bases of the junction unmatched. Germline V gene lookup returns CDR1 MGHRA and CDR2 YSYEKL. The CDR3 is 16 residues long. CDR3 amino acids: CASSPDPGTSSHEQYF. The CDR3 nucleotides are TGCGCCAGCAGCCCCGACCCCGGGACTAGCAGCCACGAGCAGTACTTC.

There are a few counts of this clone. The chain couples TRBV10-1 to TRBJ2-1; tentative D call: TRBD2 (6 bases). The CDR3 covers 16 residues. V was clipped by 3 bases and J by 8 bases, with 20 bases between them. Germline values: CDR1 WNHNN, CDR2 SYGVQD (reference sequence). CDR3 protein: CASSDPPGAPNDEQFF. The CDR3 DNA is TGCGCCAGCAGTGACCCCCCGGGAGCCCCCAATGATGAGCAGTTCTTC.

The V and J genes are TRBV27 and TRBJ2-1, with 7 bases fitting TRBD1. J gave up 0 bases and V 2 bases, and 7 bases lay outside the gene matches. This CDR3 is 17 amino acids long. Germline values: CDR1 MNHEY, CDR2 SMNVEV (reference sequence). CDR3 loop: CASSLRGRARSYNEQFF. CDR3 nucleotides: TGTGCCAGCAGTTTAAGGGGGCGGGCGCGCTCCTACAATGAGCAGTTCTTC.

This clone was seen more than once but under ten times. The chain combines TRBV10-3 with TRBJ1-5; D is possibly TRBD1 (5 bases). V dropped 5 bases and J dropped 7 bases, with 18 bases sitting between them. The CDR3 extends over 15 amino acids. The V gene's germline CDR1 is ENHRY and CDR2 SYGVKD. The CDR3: CAISPSEGAGQPQHF. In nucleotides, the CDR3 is TGTGCCATCAGTCCGTCGGAAGGGGCTGGGCAGCCCCAGCATTTT.

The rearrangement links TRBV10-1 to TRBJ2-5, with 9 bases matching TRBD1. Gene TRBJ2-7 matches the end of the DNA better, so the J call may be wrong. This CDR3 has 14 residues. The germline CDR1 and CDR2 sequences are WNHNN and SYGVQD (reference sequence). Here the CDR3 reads CASSEGTGTHEQYF. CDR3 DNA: TGCGCCAGCAGTGAAGGGACAGGGACCCACGAGCAGTACTTC.

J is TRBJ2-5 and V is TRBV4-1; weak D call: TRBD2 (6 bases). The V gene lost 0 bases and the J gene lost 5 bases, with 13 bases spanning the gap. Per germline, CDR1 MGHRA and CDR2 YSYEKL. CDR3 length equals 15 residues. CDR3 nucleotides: TGCGCCAGCAGCCAAGAGACTAGGATCTGGGAGACCCAGTACTTC. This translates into CASSQETRIWETQYF.

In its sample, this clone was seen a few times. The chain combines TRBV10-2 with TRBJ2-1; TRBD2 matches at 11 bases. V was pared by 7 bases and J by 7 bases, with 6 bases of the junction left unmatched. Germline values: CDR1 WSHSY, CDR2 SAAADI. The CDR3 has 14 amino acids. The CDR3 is CASKLAGAGNEQFF. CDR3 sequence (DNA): TGCGCCAGCAAACTAGCGGGGGCGGGAAATGAGCAGTTCTTC.

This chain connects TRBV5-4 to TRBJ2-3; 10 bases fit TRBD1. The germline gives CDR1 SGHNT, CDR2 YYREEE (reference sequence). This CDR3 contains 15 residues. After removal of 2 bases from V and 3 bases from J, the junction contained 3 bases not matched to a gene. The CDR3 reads CASSLGQGGTDTQYF. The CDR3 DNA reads TGTGCCAGCAGCTTAGGACAGGGGGGAACAGATACGCAGTATTTT.

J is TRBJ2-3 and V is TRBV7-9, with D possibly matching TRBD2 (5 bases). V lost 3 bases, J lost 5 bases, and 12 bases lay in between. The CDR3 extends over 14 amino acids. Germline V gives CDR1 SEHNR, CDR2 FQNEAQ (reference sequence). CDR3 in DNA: TGTGCCAGCAGCTTGGTGGACTTTTTAGATACGCAGTATTTT. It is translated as CASSLVDFLDTQYF.

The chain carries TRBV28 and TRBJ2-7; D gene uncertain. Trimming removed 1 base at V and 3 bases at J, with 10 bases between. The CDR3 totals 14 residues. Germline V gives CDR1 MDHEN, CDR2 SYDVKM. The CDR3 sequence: CASSLYGAFYEQYF. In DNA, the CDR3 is TGTGCCAGCAGTTTATACGGAGCGTTCTACGAGCAGTACTTC.

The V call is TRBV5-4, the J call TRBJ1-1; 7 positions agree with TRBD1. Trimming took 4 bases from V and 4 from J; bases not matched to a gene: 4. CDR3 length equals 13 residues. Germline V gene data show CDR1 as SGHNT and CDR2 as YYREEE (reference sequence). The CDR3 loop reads CASSPTGPTEAFF. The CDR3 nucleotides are TGTGCCAGCAGCCCGACAGGGCCCACTGAAGCTTTCTTT. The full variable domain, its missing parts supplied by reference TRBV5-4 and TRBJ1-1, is ETGVTQSPTHLIKTRGQQVTLRCSSQSGHNTVSWYQQALGQGPQFIFQYYREEENGRGNFPPRFSGLQFPNYSSELNVNALELDDSALYLCASSPTGPTEAFFGQGTRLTVV.

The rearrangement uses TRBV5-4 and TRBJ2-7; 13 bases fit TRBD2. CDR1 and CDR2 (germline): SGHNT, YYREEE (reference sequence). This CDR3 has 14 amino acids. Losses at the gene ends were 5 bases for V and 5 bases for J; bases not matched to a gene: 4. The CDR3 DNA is TGTGCCAGCAGTCCAGGGACTAGCGGGAACGAGCAGTACTTC. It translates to CASSPGTSGNEQYF.

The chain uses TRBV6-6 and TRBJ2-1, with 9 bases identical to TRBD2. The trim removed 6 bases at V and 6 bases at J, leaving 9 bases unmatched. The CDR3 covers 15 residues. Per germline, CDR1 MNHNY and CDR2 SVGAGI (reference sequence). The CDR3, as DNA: TGTGCCAGCAGATCGGGGACTAGCCTTCCCAATGAGCAGTTCTTC. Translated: CASRSGTSLPNEQFF.

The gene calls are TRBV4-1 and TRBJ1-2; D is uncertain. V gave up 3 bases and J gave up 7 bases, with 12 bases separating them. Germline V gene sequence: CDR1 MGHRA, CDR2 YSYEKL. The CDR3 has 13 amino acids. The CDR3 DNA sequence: TGCGCCAGCAGCCAGGGTCCAGGTGGTGGCTACACCTTC. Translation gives CASSQGPGGGYTF.

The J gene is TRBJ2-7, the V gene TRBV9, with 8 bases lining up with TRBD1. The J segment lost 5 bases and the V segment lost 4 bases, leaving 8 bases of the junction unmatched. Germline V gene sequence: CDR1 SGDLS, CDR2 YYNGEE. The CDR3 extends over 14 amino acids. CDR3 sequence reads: CASSPRQGRNEQYF. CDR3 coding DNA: TGTGCCAGCAGCCCGAGACAGGGGAGGAACGAGCAGTACTTC.

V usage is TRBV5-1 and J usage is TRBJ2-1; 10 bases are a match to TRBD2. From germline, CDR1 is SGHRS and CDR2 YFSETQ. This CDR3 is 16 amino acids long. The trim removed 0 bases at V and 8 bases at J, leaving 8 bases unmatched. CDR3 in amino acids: CASSLGGSGGLDEQFF. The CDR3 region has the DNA TGCGCCAGCAGCTTGGGGGGTAGCGGGGGGCTCGATGAGCAGTTCTTC. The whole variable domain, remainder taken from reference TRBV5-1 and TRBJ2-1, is KAGVTQTPRYLIKTRGQQVTLSCSPISGHRSVSWYQQTPGQGLQFLFEYFSETQRNKGNFPGRFSGRQFSNSRSEMNVSTLELGDSALYLCASSLGGSGGLDEQFFGPGTRLTVL.

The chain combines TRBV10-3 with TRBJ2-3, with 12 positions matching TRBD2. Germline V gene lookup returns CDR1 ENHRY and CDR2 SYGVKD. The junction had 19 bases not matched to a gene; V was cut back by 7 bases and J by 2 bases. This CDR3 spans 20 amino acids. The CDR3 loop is CAITGSVTSGGQTITDTQYF. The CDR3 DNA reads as TGTGCCATCACGGGATCCGTGACTAGCGGGGGCCAAACGATCACAGATACGCAGTATTTT.

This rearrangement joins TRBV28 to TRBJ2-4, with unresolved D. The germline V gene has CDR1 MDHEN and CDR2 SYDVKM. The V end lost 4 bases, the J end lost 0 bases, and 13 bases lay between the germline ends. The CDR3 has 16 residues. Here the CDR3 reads CASSSIDILAKNIQYF. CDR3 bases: TGTGCCAGCAGTTCTATAGACATATTAGCCAAAAACATTCAGTACTTC.

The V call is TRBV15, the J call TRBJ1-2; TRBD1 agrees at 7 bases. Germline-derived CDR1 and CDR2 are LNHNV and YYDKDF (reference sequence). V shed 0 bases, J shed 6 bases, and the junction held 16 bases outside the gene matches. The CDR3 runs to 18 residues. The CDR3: CATSRDLKGIRGMDGYTF. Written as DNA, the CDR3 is TGTGCCACCAGCAGAGATCTTAAGGGGATCAGGGGGATGGATGGCTACACCTTC.

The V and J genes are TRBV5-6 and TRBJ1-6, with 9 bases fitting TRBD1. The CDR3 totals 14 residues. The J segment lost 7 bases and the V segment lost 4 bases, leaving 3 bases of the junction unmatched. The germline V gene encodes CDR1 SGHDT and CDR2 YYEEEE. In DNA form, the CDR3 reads TGTGCCAGCAGCATAGGACAGGGGAATTCACCCCTCCACTTT. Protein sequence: CASSIGQGNSPLHF.

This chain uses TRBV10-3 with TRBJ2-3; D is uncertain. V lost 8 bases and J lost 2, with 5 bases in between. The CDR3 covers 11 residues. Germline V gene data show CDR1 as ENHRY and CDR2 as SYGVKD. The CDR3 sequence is CAIGLTDTQYF. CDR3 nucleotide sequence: TGTGCCATCGGCCTCACAGATACGCAGTATTTT.